This record looks at one T cell receptor (beta chain) sequence and its context. Between the trimmed V and J ends, which lost 3 bases and 5 bases, there was a span of 7 bases. There are 13 residues in the CDR3. The V gene's germline CDR1 is MNHEY and CDR2 SMNVEV (reference sequence). The data derive from a study of cytomegalovirus exposure and HLA in healthy donors. The PCR was carried out with 60 Vbeta primers and 13 Jbeta primers. The method was immunoSEQ multiplex PCR; TCRdb's version includes in-frame clones alone and lacks a portion of them. There are more than 90,000 clones in the sample; more than 70% occur only once, and approximately 7.7% lies in the top ten.

The source of this sequence is a female donor in good health and CMV-seronegative. The sample comprised PBMCs. The gene calls are TRBV27 and TRBJ2-2; D ambiguous. The CDR3 bases are TGTGCCAGCAGTTTCGGTCGAACCGGGGAGCTGTTTTTT. As protein: CASSFGRTGELFF.